The 14 T cell receptor beta chains below were found in one sample sequenced in a study of T-cell reconstitution after alpha-beta-depleted transplantation in children (dated by TCRdb to about 2016). What the treatment or condition label conveys for this sample: allogeneic hematopoietic cell transplantation with graft depleted of TCRalphabeta T cells and CD19 B cells. To prepare the library, PCR was applied. The sequencer listed for this sample is Illumina HiSeq 2500. To normalize quantification of the TCRbeta repertoire, the TCR libraries were built with molecular barcoding that relied on unique molecular identifiers. The public reads were quality trimmed at Q25 with fastp and then assembled into clones with MiXCR by TCRdb, keeping productive beta chains. Every CDR3 protein is listed once, alongside the most common genes and DNA of its rows. Across this sample there are fewer than 400,000 distinct CDR3 sequences, with about a quarter seen only once. The top ten clonotypes cover 10% to 11% of the sample.

The sequences come from PBMCs, mostly from graft donor cells, collected 180 days after TCRalphabeta/CD19-depleted stem cell transplant. The receptors derive from a male patient younger than 18 who had a stem cell transplant for acute lymphoblastic leukemia, so the T cells may come from the graft donor.

The rearrangement links TRBV7-2 to TRBJ2-3, with 7 bases lining up with TRBD1. CDR3 size: 17 residues. V shed 4 bases, J shed 2 bases, and the junction held 12 bases outside the gene matches. Germline V CDR1 and CDR2: SGHTA, FQGNSA. CDR3 loop: CASSSRTGTAFTDTQYF. The CDR3 region has the DNA TGTGCCAGCAGCTCGCGAACCGGGACAGCCTTCACAGATACGCAGTATTTT.

The chain has TRBV5-1 and TRBJ1-1; the D gene is possibly TRBD1 (5 bases). Per germline, CDR1 SGHRS and CDR2 YFSETQ. The length of the CDR3 is 15 residues. Trimming shortened V by 1 base and J by 1 base, and 11 bases separated the two germline ends. This chain's CDR3 is CASSLIPGTNTEAFF. The CDR3 DNA is TGCGCCAGCAGCTTGATTCCCGGGACGAACACTGAAGCTTTCTTT.

This clonotype turned up a few times. This chain uses TRBV24-1 with TRBJ2-5, with D maybe TRBD1 (5 bases). This CDR3 has 15 residues. Between the trimmed V and J ends, which lost 4 bases and 5 bases, there was a span of 16 bases. CDR1 is KGHDR, CDR2 SFDVKD, per germline. The CDR3 region is CATSEKGQRTETQYF. The DNA for the CDR3 is TGTGCCACCAGTGAAAAGGGGCAACGAACGGAGACCCAGTACTTC.

The V gene is TRBV19, the J gene TRBJ2-6, with D maybe TRBD2 (6 bases). Germline V gene sequence: CDR1 LNHDA, CDR2 SQIVND (reference sequence). V shed 3 bases and J shed 0 bases, with 15 bases lying between them. The CDR3 runs to 18 residues. CDR3 bases: TGTGCCAGTAGTATCGGGGGTAGGGATCCCTCTGGGGCCAACGTCCTGACTTTC. This gives the protein CASSIGGRDPSGANVLTF.

This clonotype turned up a few times. The chain employs TRBV5-1 and TRBJ2-6; D not resolved. Per germline, CDR1 SGHRS and CDR2 YFSETQ. Deletions cut 0 bases from V and 0 bases from J, with 7 bases between. This CDR3 is 16 amino acids long. The CDR3 reads CASSLAVGSGANVLTF. The DNA for the CDR3 is TGCGCCAGCAGCTTGGCCGTCGGCTCTGGGGCCAACGTCCTGACTTTC.

There are a few counts of this clonotype. V is TRBV5-1 and J is TRBJ2-7; the D gene is possibly TRBD1 (6 bases). Germline CDR1 SGHRS, CDR2 YFSETQ. This CDR3 comprises 14 residues. V lost 1 base and J lost 0, with 8 bases in between. The CDR3 protein is CASSLRQASYEQYF. CDR3 nucleotide sequence: TGCGCCAGCAGCTTGAGACAGGCCTCCTACGAGCAGTACTTC.

This clonotype was counted once. A read error may account for a junction end that differs from germline. This chain connects TRBV3-1 to TRBJ1-1; D not certain. Germline V gives CDR1 LGHDT, CDR2 YNNKEL (reference sequence). This CDR3 region has 14 residues. The CDR3 here is CAGSQELGDTEAFF. CDR3 bases: TGTGCCGGCAGCCAAGAACTAGGAGACACTGAAGCTTTCTTT.

The CDR3 loop reads CASSQGLAGSSYNEQFF. Here the CDR3 DNA reads TGCGCCAGCAGCCAAGGACTAGCGGGGAGCTCCTACAATGAGCAGTTCTTC. V gene TRBV4-1 combines with J gene TRBJ2-1, with 11 positions matching TRBD2. Germline lookup yields CDR1 MGHRA and CDR2 YSYEKL. The CDR3 runs to 17 residues. V was clipped by 1 base and J by 0 bases; unmatched bases: 2.

The genes are TRBV11-2 and TRBJ2-4, with a weak D call TRBD2 (7 bases). V gave up 1 base and J gave up 0 bases, with 19 bases separating them. The CDR3 is 19 residues long. Per the germline V gene, CDR1 is SGHAT and CDR2 is FQNNGV. CDR3: CASSLVGGAAGLAKNIQYF. CDR3 nucleotide sequence: TGTGCCAGCAGCTTAGTTGGGGGGGCAGCCGGTTTAGCCAAAAACATTCAGTACTTC.

About this clonotype: The CDR3 end shows no conserved phenylalanine or tryptophan, and so a read error is likely. V and J are TRBV19 and TRBJ2-3, with 7 bases matching TRBD1. This CDR3 spans 16 amino acids. The junction had 11 bases not matched to a gene; V was cut back by 6 bases and J by 2 bases. In germline, CDR1 is LNHDA, CDR2 SQIVND (reference sequence). In DNA, the CDR3 is TGTGCCAGTAGCGGGCCAAGGACAGGTTACACAGATACGCAGTATATT. As protein: CASSGPRTGYTDTQYI.

A few counts support this clonotype. This sequence joins TRBV7-9 and TRBJ2-7; D uncertain. The CDR3 runs 11 residues. From germline, CDR1 is SEHNR and CDR2 FQNEAQ (reference sequence). V dropped 4 bases and J dropped 7 bases, with 8 bases sitting between them. CDR3 loop: CASSSIWEQYF. The CDR3 DNA sequence: TGTGCCAGCAGCTCGATCTGGGAGCAGTACTTC.

This clonotype has a handful of counts. DNA for the CDR3: TGCAGTGCTAGAGATCCCCGGTCTGGGACCCAGTACTTC. Translated: CSARDPRSGTQYF. The J gene is TRBJ2-5, the V gene TRBV20-1, with D hard to call. The germline gives CDR1 DFQATT, CDR2 SNEGSKA (reference sequence). CDR3 length: 13 residues. Trimming removed 0 bases from V and 7 bases from J, with 12 bases in between.

This sequence joins TRBV5-1 and TRBJ2-1; 11 bases map to TRBD2. The CDR3 sequence is 15 residues long. The junction had 1 base not matched to a gene; V was cut back by 4 bases and J by 1 base. Germline assignment: CDR1 SGHRS and CDR2 YFSETQ. The CDR3 sequence: CASSGTSGSYNEQFF. DNA of the CDR3: TGCGCCAGCAGCGGGACTAGCGGTTCCTACAATGAGCAGTTCTTC.

The genes are TRBV11-2 and TRBJ1-4; D gene unclear. The germline V gene encodes CDR1 SGHAT and CDR2 FQNNGV. V gave up 3 bases and J gave up 5 bases, with 4 bases separating them. CDR3 length: 12 residues. CDR3 amino acids: CASSLGNEKLFF. CDR3 DNA sequence: TGTGCCAGCAGCTTGGGGAATGAAAAACTGTTTTTT. Variable domain in full (rest from reference TRBV11-2 and TRBJ1-4): EAGVAQSPRYKIIEKRQSVAFWCNPISGHATLYWYQQILGQGPKLLIQFQNNGVVDDSQLPKDRFSAERLKGVDSTLKIQPAKLEDSAVYLCASSLGNEKLFFGSGTQLSVL.